This T cell receptor (beta chain) came from a study of OX40 agonist ivuxolimab in advanced cancers. Study-wide context: Under the entry rules, prior anti-PD-1, anti-PD-L1 or anti-CTLA-4 therapy was allowed, and approximately 40% had some.

Sequenced by immunoSEQ multiplex PCR; TCRdb stores in-frame clones only, minus some. This sample has 57,000 or so clones, with 84% found just once. The CDR3 sequence is 14 residues long. Germline CDR1 reads MNHEY; CDR2 reads SMNVEV (reference sequence). Deletions cut 5 bases from V and 5 bases from J, with 15 bases between. The study sampled blood at baseline, cycle 4 day 1, and cycle 7 day 1. Source: CD4+ or CD8+ T cells sorted from blood, taken in a trial of the OX40 agonist ivuxolimab. The receptor's source is an adult with an advanced solid tumor such as melanoma, head and neck, liver or kidney cancer. The rearrangement links TRBV27 to TRBJ1-2; D remains ambiguous. CDR3 residues: CASSAGFHLYGYTF. The CDR3, as DNA: TGTGCCAGCAGTGCGGGGTTTCATCTATATGGCTACACCTTC.